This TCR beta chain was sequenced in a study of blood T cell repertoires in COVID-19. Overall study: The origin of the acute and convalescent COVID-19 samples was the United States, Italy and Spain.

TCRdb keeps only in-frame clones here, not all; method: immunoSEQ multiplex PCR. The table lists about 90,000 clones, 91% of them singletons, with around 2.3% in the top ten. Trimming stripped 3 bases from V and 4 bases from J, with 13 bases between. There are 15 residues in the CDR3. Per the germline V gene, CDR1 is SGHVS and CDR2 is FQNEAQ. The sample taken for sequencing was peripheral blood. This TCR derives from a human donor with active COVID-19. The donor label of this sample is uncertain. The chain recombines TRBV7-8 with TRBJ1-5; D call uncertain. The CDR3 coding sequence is TGTGCCAGCAGCTTGAAGAGGATCCCTAATCAGCCCCAGCATTTT. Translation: CASSLKRIPNQPQHF.